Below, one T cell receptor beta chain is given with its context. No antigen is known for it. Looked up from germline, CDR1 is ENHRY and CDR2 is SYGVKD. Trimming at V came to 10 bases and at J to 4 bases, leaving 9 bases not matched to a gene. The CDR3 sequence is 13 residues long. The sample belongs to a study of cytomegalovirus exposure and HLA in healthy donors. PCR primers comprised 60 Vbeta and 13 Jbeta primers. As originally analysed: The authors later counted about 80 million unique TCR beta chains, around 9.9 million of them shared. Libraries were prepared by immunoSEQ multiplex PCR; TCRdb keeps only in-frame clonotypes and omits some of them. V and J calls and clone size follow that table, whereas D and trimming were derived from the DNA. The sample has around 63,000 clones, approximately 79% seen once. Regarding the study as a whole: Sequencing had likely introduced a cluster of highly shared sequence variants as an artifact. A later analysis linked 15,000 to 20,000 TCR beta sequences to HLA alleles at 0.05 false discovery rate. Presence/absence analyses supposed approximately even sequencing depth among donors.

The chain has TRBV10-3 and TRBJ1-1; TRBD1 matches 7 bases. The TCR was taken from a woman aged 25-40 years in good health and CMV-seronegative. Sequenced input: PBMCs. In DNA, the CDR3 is TGTGCCACCGCGACAGGGAAAGGCACTGAAGCTTTCTTT. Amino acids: CATATGKGTEAFF.